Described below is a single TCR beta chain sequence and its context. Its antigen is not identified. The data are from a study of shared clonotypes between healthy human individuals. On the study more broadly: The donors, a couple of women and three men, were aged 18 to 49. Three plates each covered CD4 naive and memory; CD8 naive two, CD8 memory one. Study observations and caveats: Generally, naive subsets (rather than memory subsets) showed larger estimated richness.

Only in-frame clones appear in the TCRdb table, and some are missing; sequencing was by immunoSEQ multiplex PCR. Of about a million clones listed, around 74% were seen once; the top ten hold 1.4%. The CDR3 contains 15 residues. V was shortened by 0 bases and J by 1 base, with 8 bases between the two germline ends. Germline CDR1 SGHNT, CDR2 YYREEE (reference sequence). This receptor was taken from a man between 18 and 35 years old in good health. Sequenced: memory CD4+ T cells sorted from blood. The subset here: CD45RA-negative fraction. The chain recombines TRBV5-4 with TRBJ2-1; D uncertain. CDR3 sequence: CASSLETKSYNEQFF. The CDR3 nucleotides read TGTGCCAGCAGCTTGGAAACTAAATCCTACAATGAGCAGTTCTTC. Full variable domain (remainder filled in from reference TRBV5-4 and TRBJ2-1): ETGVTQSPTHLIKTRGQQVTLRCSSQSGHNTVSWYQQALGQGPQFIFQYYREEENGRGNFPPRFSGLQFPNYSSELNVNALELDDSALYLCASSLETKSYNEQFFGPGTRLTVL.